Here is one T cell receptor (beta chain) with its context. The CDR3 is 13 residues long. Profiling relied on immunoSEQ multiplex PCR, and the TCRdb table lists in-frame clones only, not all of them. The sample lists roughly 200,000 clones, around 84% occurring once. The sample is drawn from a study of blood T cell repertoires in COVID-19. Study-wide background: Material from acute and convalescent COVID-19 was sourced from the United States, Italy and Spain. Nucleic acid was either cDNA or gDNA, and it came from T cells, B-cell-depleted T cells, or PBMCs.

The sequence came from an elderly man with acute or convalescent COVID-19. The sequencing input was peripheral blood. This chain connects TRBV21-1 to TRBJ2-7; TRBD2, as called in the table, went unchecked against the DNA. TRBV21-1 is described as a pseudogene. The CDR3: CASSKGSFGEQYV. CDR3 DNA: TGTGCCAGCAGCAAAGGGAGTTTTGGGGAGCAGTACGTC.